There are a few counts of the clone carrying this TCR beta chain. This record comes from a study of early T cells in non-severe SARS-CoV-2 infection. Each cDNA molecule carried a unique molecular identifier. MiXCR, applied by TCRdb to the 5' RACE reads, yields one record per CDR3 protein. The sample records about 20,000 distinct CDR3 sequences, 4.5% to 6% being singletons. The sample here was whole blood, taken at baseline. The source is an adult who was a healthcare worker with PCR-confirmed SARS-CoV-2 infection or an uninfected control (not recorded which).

The CDR3 coding sequence is TGTGCCAGCAGCTTAGATGGGAACATTCAAGAGACCCAGTACTTC. Encoded protein: CASSLDGNIQETQYF. This chain links TRBV7-3 with TRBJ2-5; D is uncertain. V lost 2 bases, J lost 2 bases, and 12 bases lay in between. Germline values: CDR1 SGHTA, CDR2 FQGTGA. This CDR3 has 15 amino acids. The variable domain in full, with the rest retrieved from reference TRBV7-3 and TRBJ2-5, is GAGVSQTPSNKVTEKGKYVELRCDPISGHTALYWYRQSLGQGPEFLIYFQGTGAADDSGLPNDRFFAVRPEGSVSTLKIQRTERGDSAVYLCASSLDGNIQETQYFGPGTRLLVL.